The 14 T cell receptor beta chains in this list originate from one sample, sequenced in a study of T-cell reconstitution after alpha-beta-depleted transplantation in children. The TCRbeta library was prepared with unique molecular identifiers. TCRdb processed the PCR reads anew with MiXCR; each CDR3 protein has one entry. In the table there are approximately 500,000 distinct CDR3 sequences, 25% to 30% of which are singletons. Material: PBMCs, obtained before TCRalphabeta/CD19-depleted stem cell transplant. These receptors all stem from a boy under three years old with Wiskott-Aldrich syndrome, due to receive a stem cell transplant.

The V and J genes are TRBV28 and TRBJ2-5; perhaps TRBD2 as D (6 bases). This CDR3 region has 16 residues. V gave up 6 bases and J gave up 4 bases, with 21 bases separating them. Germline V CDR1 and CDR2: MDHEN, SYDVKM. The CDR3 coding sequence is TGTGCCAGCAGCCCCCTACGGGAGAAGGGGAGAGAGACCCAGTACTTC. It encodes CASSPLREKGRETQYF. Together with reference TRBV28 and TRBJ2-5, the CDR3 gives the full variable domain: DVKVTQSSRYLVKRTGEKVFLECVQDMDHENMFWYRQDPGLGLRLIYFSYDVKMKEKGDIPEGYSVSREKKERFSLILESASTNQTSMYLCASSPLREKGRETQYFGPGTRLLVL.

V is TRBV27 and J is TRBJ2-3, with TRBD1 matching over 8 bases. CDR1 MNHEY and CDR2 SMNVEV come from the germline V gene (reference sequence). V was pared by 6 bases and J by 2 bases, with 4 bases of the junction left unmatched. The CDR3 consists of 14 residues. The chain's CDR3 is CASSRGRFTDTQYF. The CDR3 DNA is TGTGCCAGCAGCAGGGGGCGATTCACAGATACGCAGTATTTT.

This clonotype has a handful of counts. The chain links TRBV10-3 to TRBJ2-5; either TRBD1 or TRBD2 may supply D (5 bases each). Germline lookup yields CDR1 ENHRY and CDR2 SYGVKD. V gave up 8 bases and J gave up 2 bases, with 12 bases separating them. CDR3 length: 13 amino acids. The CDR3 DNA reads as TGTGCCATCGGTAGCAGGGAGCAAGAGACCCAGTACTTC. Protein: CAIGSREQETQYF.

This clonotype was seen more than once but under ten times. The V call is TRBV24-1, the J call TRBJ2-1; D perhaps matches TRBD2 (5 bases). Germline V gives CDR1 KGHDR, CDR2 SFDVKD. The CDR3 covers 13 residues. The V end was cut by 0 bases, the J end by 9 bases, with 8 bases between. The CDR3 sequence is CATSDLHSGEQFF. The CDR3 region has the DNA TGTGCCACCAGTGATTTGCACAGCGGTGAGCAGTTCTTC.

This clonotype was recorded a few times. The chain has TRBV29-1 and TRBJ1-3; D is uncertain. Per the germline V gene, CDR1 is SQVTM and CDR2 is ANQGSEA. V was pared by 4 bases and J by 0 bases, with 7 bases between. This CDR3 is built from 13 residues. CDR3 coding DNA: TGCAGCGTTGGCCAAAACTCTGGAAACACCATATATTTT. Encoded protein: CSVGQNSGNTIYF. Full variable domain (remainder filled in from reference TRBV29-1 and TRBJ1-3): SAVISQKPSRDICQRGTSLTIQCQVDSQVTMMFWYRQQPGQSLTLIATANQGSEATYESGFVIDKFPISRPNLTFSTLTVSNMSPEDSSIYLCSVGQNSGNTIYFGEGSWLTVV.

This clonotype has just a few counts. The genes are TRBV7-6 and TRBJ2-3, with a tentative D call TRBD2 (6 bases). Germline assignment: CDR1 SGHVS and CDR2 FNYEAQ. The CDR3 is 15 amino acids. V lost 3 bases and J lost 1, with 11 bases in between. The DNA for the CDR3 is TGTGCCAGCAGCTTTCAACTAGCTGGCACAGATACGCAGTATTTT. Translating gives CASSFQLAGTDTQYF.

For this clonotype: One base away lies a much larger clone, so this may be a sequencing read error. CDR3 coding DNA: TGCCCCAGCAGCTTGGGACTAGCGGGAGAAGAGACCCAGTACTTC. This translates into CPSSLGLAGEETQYF. The J gene is TRBJ2-5, the V gene TRBV5-1, with 14 bases fitting TRBD2. CDR1 is SGHRS and CDR2 is YFSETQ in the germline V gene. The CDR3 spans 15 residues.

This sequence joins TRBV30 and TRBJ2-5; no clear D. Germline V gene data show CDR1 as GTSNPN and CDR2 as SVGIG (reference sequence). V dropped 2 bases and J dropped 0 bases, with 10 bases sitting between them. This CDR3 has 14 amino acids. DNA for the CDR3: TGTGCCTGGAGTCGCTTGGGGTACCAAGAGACCCAGTACTTC. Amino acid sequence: CAWSRLGYQETQYF.

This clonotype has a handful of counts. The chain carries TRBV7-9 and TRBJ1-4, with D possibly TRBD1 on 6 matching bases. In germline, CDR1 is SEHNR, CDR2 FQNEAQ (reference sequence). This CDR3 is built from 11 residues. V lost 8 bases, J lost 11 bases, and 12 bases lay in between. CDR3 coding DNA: TGTGCCAGCGGTCCAGGGGACAAACTGTTTTTT. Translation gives CASGPGDKLFF. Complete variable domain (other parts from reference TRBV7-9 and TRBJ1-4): DTGVSQNPRHKITKRGQNVTFRCDPISEHNRLYWYRQTLGQGPEFLTYFQNEAQLEKSRLLSDRFSAERPKGSFSTLEIQRTEQGDSAMYLCASGPGDKLFFGSGTQLSVL.

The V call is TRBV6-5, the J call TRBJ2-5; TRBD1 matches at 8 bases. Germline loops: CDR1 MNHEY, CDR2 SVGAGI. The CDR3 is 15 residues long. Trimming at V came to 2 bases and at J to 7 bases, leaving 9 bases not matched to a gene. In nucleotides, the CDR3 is TGTGCCAGCAGTTACGATGCAGGGGGCGCGTTGACCCAGTACTTC. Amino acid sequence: CASSYDAGGALTQYF.

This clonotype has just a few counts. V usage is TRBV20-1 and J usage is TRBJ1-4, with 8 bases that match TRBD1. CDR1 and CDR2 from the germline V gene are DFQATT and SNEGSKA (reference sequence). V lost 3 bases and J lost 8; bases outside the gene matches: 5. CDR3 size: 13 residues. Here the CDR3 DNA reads TGCAGTGCTAGCGGGACAGGAGGCGAAAAACTGTTTTTT. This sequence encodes CSASGTGGEKLFF.

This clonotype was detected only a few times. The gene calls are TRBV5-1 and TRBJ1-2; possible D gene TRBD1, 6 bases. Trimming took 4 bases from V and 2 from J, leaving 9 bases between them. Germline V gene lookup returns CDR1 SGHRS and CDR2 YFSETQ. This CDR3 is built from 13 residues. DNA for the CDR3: TGCGCCAGCAGCGACCAGGGGAACTATGGCTACACCTTC. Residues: CASSDQGNYGYTF.

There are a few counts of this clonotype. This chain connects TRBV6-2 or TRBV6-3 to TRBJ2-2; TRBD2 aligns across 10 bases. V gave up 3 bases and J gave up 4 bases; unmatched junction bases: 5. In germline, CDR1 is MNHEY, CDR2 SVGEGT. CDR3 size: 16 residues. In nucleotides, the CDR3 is TGTGCCAGCAGTTATGTGATAGCGGGAGGCACCGGGGAGCTGTTTTTT. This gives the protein CASSYVIAGGTGELFF.

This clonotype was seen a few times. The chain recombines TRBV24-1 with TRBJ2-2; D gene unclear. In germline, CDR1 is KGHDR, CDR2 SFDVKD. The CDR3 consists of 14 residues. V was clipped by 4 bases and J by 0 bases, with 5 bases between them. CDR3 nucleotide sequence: TGTGCCACCAGTGACATGACGAACACCGGGGAGCTGTTTTTT. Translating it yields CATSDMTNTGELFF.